This TCR beta chain appears in the sequencing data of a study of blood T cells in healthy people across ages. Study-wide results and limits: It was held that the diversity estimates obtained from one million T cells were underestimates.

This clonotype was found a few times. Its specificity is not known. Next came a second PCR, run for about 6 to 11 cycles, which used a sample-barcoded 5' primer along with a J-beta primer mix. TCRdb reanalysed the 5' RACE reads using MiXCR and keeps one entry per CDR3 protein. The table records roughly 720,000 distinct CDR3 sequences, about 55% of them present only once. This TCR was recovered from a man older than 75 in good health. Sequencing was performed on blood.

Written as DNA, the CDR3 is TGTGCCAGCAGTTTATCGGTGGAGTCCGACTCCTACGAGCAGTACTTC. Translation: CASSLSVESDSYEQYF. The V gene is TRBV28, the J gene TRBJ2-7; D is unclear. This CDR3 spans 16 amino acids. Germline values: CDR1 MDHEN, CDR2 SYDVKM. V lost 1 base to trimming and J lost 0 bases, with 13 bases between them.